This T cell receptor (beta chain) comes out of a study of T cells after yellow fever vaccination. Overall study context: Preparing low-cell-number fractions relied on SMART-Seq v4 Ultra Low Input. Study results and caveats: Clonotypes shared by both compartments, CD4 and CD8, made up a small share. Booster sampling recovered most clones from primary vaccination (about 97% CD4, roughly 86% CD8).

This clonotype was observed at least ten times. Its antigen is still unknown. Synthesis of TCR cDNA relied on 5'RACE template switching, which attached a universal primer site and UMIs. MiXCR, run by TCRdb on the 5' RACE reads, gives a single entry per CDR3 protein. The sample shows some 350,000 distinct CDR3 sequences, roughly 4.3% of them seen only once. Sequencing used PBMCs, obtained 5 days after the yellow fever booster vaccination. The origin of this receptor is a man younger than 35 who received the YFV17D yellow fever vaccine.

The CDR3 here is CASSPSLSPSYNEQFF. The CDR3 nucleotides are TGTGCCAGCAGCCCCTCGCTTAGCCCGTCCTACAATGAGCAGTTCTTC. The rearrangement uses TRBV7-3 and TRBJ2-1; D is uncertain. Germline CDR1 SGHTA, CDR2 FQGTGA. This CDR3 is built from 16 residues. V was pared by 5 bases and J by 1 base, with 15 bases between.